This entry is about one T cell receptor (beta chain). Its specificity is unknown. Trimming cost V 5 bases and J 0 bases; bases outside gene matches: 2. CDR1 is LNHDA and CDR2 is SQIVND in the germline V gene (reference sequence). The CDR3 spans 14 residues. This sample is drawn from a study of a mutant IDH1 vaccine in newly diagnosed glioma. The data were produced by immunoSEQ multiplex PCR, yet TCRdb's version contains in-frame clones alone and is incomplete. This repertoire shows around 120,000 clones, about 80% found once; its top ten account for 5% to 7%. Time point noted: week 11, during vaccination. One vaccine dose held 300 ug of mutant IDH1 20-mer peptide and came with topical imiquimod.

The source was PBMCs, collected from a glioma patient whose treatment included an IDH1 peptide vaccine. The clonotype comes from a man aged 35-49 years with glioma. The chain employs TRBV19 and TRBJ2-3; 7 positions agree with TRBD1. The CDR3 DNA reads as TGTGCCAGTAGTTCGGACAGGAGCACAGATACGCAGTATTTT. This encodes CASSSDRSTDTQYF.